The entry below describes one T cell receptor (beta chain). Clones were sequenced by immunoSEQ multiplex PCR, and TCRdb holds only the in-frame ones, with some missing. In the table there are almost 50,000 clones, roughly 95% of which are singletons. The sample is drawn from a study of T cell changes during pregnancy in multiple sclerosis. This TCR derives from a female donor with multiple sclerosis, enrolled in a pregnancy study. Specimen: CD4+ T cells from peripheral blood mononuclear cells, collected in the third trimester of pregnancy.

CDR3 bases: TGTGCCAGCAGTATCACAGACTCTGGAAACACCATATATTTT. As protein: CASSITDSGNTIYF. J is TRBJ1-3 and V is TRBV11-2; no clear D gene. Germline CDR1 and CDR2: SGHAT and FQNNGV. V was cut by 6 bases and J by 0 bases, with 9 bases left in between. The CDR3 length is 14 residues.